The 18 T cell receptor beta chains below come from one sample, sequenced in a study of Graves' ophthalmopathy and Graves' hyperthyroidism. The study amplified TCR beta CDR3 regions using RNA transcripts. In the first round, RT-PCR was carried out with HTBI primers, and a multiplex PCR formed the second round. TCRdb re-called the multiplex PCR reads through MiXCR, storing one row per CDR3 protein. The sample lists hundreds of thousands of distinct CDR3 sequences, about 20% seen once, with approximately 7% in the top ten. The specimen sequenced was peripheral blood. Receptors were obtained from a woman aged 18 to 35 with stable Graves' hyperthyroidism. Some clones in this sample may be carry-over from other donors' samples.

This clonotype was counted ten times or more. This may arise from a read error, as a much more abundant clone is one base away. CDR3 protein: CASRGTSYEQYF. In DNA, the CDR3 is TGTGCCAGCAGAGGGACTAGCTACGAGCAGTACTTC. The chain combines TRBV2 with TRBJ2-7, with TRBD2 identical over 8 bases. V lost 6 bases, J lost 3 bases, and 1 base stayed unmatched. The CDR3 spans 12 residues. Germline CDR1 reads SNHLY; CDR2 reads FYNNEI.

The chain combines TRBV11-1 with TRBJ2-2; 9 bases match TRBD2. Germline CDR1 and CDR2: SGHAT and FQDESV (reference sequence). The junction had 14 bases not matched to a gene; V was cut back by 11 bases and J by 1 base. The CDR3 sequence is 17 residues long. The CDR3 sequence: CAPFQREASWNTGELFF. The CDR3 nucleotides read TGTGCCCCATTCCAGCGGGAGGCCTCCTGGAACACCGGGGAGCTGTTTTTT.

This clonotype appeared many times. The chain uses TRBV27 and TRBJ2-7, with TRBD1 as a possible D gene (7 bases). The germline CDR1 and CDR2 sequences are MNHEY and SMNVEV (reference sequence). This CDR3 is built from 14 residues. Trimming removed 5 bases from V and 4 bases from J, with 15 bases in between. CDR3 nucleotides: TGTGCCAGCAGTGGCGGGACAGCGATATACGAGCAGTACTTC. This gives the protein CASSGGTAIYEQYF.

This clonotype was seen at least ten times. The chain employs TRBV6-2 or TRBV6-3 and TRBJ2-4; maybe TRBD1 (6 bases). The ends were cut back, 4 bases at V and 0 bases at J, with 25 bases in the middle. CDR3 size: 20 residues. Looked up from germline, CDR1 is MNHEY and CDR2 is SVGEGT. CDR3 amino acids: CASSSDLDRLGTLAKNIQYF. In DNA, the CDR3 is TGTGCCAGCAGTTCTGACCTAGACAGGTTGGGGACACTAGCCAAAAACATTCAGTACTTC.

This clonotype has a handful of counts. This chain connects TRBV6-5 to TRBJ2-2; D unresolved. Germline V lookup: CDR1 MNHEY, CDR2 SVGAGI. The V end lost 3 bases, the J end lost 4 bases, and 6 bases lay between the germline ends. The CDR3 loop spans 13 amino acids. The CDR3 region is CASSYESTGELFF. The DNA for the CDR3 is TGTGCCAGCAGTTATGAATCCACCGGGGAGCTGTTTTTT.

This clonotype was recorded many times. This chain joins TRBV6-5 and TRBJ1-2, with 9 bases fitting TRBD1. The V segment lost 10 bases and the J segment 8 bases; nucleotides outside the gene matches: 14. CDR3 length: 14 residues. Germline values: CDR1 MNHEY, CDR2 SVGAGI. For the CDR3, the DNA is TGTGCCACGGGGACAGGGACGGCTTCGGTCGGCTACACCTTC. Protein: CATGTGTASVGYTF.

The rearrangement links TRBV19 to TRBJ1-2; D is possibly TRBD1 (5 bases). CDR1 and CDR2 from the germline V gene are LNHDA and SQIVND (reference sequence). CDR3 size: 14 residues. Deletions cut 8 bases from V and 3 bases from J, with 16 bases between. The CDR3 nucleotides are TGTGCCAGTCGTAGCTCAGGGTCGTACTATGGCTACACCTTC. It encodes CASRSSGSYYGYTF.

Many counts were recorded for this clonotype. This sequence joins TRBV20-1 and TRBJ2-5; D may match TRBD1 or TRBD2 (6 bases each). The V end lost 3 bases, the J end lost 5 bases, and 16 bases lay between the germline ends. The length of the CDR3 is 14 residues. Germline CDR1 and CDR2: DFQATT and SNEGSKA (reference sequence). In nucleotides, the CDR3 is TGCAGTGCTAGCGGTAGGGGGGCGGGGGAGACCCAGTACTTC. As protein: CSASGRGAGETQYF.

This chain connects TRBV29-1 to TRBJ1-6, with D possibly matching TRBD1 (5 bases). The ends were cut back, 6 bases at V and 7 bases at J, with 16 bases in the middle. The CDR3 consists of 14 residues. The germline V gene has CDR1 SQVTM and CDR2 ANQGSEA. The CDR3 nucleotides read TGCAGCGTCCGGGACCAAACCCTAAATTCACCCCTCCACTTT. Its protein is CSVRDQTLNSPLHF.

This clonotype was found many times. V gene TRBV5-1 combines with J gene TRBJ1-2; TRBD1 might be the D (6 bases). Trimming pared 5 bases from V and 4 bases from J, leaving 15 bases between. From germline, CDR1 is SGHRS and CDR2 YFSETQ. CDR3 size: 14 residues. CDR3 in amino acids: CASRVDRPTYGYTF. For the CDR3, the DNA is TGCGCCAGCAGGGTGGACAGACCCACCTATGGCTACACCTTC.

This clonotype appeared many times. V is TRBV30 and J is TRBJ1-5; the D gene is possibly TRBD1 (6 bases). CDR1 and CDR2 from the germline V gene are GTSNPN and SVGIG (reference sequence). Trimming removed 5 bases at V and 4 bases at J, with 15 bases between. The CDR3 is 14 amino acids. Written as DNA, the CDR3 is TGTGCCTGGGCCCCGACAGGCACAAATCAGCCCCAGCATTTT. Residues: CAWAPTGTNQPQHF.

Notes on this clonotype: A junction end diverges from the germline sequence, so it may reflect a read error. CDR3 nucleotide sequence: TGTGCCAGCAATTTATCTAGCGGGGGATCCTCCTACGAGCAGTACTTC. This codes for CASNLSSGGSSYEQYF. The chain carries TRBV27 and TRBJ2-7; 10 bases match TRBD2. Germline V lookup: CDR1 MNHEY, CDR2 SMNVEV (reference sequence). The CDR3 loop spans 16 amino acids.

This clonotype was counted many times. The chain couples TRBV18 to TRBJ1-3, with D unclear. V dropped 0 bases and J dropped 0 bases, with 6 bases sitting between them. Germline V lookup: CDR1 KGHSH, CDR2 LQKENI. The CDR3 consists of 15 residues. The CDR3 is CASSPPSLSGNTIYF. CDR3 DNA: TGTGCCAGCTCACCACCGAGTCTCTCTGGAAACACCATATATTTT.

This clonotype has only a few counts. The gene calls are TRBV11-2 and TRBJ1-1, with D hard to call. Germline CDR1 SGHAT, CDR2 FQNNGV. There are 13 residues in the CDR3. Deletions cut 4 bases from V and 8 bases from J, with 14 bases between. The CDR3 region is CASSWAWGAEAFF. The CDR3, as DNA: TGTGCCAGCAGCTGGGCTTGGGGTGCGGAAGCTTTCTTT. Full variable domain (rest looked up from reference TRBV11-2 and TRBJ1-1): EAGVAQSPRYKIIEKRQSVAFWCNPISGHATLYWYQQILGQGPKLLIQFQNNGVVDDSQLPKDRFSAERLKGVDSTLKIQPAKLEDSAVYLCASSWAWGAEAFFGQGTRLTVV.

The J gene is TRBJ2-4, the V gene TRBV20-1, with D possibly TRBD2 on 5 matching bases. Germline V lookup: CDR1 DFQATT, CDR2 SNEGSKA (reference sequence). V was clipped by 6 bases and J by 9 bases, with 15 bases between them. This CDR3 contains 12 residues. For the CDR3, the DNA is TGCAGTGCAATAACTAGGTCGGTCATTCAGTACTTC. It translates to CSAITRSVIQYF.

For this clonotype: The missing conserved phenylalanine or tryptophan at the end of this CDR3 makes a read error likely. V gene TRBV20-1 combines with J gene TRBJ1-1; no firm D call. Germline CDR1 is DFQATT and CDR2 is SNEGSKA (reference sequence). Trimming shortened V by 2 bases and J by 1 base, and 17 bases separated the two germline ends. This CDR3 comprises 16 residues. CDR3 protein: CSARMVTRPSNTEAFL. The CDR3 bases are TGCAGTGCTAGAATGGTTACCCGCCCTTCGAACACTGAAGCTTTCCTT.

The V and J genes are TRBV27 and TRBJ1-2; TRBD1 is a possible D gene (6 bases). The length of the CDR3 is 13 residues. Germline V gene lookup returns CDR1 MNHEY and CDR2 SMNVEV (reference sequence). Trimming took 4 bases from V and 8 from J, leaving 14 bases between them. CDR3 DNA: TGTGCCAGCAGTTCCCATAGGGACAACGGCTACACCTTC. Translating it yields CASSSHRDNGYTF.

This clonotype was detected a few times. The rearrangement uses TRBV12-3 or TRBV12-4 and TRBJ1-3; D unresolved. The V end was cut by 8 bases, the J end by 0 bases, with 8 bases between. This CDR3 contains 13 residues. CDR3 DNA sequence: TGTGCCAGCGGACCGTACTCTGGAAACACCATATATTTT. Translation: CASGPYSGNTIYF.